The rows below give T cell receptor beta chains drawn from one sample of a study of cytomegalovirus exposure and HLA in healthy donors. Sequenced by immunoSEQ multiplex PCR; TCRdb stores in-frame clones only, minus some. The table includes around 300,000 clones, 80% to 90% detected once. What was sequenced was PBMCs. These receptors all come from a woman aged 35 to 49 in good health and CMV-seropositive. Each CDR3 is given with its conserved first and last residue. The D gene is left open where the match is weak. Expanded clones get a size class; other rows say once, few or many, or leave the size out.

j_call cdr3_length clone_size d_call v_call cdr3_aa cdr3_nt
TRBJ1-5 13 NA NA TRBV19 CASSIGGNQPQHF TGTGCCAGTAGTATAGGAGGGAATCAGCCCCAGCATTTT
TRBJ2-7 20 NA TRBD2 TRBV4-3 CASSQAFPGLAGVELDEQYF TGCGCCAGCAGCCAAGCCTTCCCGGGACTAGCGGGAGTGGAGCTCGACGAGCAGTACTTC
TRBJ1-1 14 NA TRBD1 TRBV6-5 CASRPQGGGTEAFF TGTGCCAGCAGGCCACAGGGGGGGGGCACTGAAGCTTTCTTT
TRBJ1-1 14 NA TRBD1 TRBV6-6 CASTQQGSNTEAFF TGTGCCAGCACCCAACAGGGGTCGAACACTGAAGCTTTCTTT
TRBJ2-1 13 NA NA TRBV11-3 CASSFEGYNEQFF TGTGCCAGCAGCTTCGAGGGTTACAATGAGCAGTTCTTC
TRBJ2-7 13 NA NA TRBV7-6 CASSIGSAYEQYF TGTGCCAGCAGCATCGGGAGTGCCTACGAGCAGTACTTC
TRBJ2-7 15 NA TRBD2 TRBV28 CASSLTSGSSYEQYF TGTGCCAGCAGTTTAACTAGCGGGAGCTCCTACGAGCAGTACTTC
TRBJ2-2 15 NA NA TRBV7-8 CASSSQRGNTGELFF TGTGCCAGCAGCTCCCAGCGAGGAAACACCGGGGAGCTGTTTTTT
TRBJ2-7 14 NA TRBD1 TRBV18 CASSPPGQGHEQYF TGTGCCAGCTCCCCTCCGGGACAGGGCCACGAGCAGTACTTC
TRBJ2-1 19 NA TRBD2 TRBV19 CASSIRSGAGGSSYNEQFF TGTGCCAGTAGTATACGCTCCGGGGCGGGAGGGAGCTCCTACAATGAGCAGTTCTTC
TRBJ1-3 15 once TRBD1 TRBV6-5 CASRPTGLSGNTIYF TGTGCCAGCAGGCCGACAGGGCTCTCTGGAAACACCATATATTTT
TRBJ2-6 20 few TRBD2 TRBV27 CASSLRETSGIGSGANVLTF TGTGCCAGCAGTTTAAGGGAGACTAGCGGGATTGGCTCTGGGGCCAACGTCCTGACTTTC
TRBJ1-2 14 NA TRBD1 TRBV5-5 CASSFLDRDYGYTF TGTGCCAGCAGCTTTTTGGACAGGGACTATGGCTACACCTTC
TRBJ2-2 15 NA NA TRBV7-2 CASSSRVRNTGELFF TGTGCCAGCAGCTCTCGAGTTCGGAACACCGGGGAGCTGTTTTTT
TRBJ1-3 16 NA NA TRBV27 CASREGSRPSGNTIYF TGTGCCAGCAGGGAGGGCTCGCGCCCCTCTGGAAACACCATATATTTT
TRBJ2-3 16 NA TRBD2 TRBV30 CAWSTAMRGGADTQYF TGTGCCTGGAGTACGGCTATGAGGGGAGGGGCGGATACGCAGTATTTT
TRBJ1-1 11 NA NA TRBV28 CASRLGTEAFF TGTGCCAGCAGGCTAGGAACTGAAGCTTTCTTT
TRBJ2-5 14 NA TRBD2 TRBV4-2 CASSQVAGAETQYF TGTGCCAGCAGCCAAGTGGCGGGAGCAGAGACCCAGTACTTC
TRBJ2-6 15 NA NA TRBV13 CASSPQGAGANVLTF TGTGCCAGCAGCCCACAGGGTGCTGGGGCCAACGTCCTGACTTTC
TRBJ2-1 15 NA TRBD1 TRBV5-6 CASSLERTGSNEQFF TGTGCCAGCAGCTTGGAGAGGACAGGGAGTAATGAGCAGTTCTTC
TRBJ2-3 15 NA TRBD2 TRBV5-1 CASSLGLAGVDTQYF TGCGCCAGCAGCTTGGGGCTAGCGGGAGTGGATACGCAGTATTTT
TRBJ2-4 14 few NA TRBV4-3 CASSQERDSHIQYF TGCGCCAGCAGCCAAGAACGCGACTCTCATATTCAGTACTTC
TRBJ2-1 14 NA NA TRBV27 CASSLVAGMHEQFF TGTGCCAGCAGTTTGGTGGCGGGAATGCATGAGCAGTTCTTC
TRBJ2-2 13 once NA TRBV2 CASRDYYTGELFF TGTGCCAGCAGGGACTACTACACCGGGGAGCTGTTTTTT
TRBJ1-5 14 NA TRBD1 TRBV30 CAWSVGTGVQPQHF TGTGCCTGGAGTGTAGGGACAGGGGTTCAGCCCCAGCATTTT
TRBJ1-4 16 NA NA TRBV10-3 CAISEGKGIPNEKLFF TGTGCCATCAGTGAGGGCAAGGGGATCCCGAATGAAAAACTGTTTTTT
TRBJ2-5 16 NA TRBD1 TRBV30 CAWSLGGQGARGTQYF TGTGCCTGGAGTTTAGGGGGACAGGGGGCTCGAGGGACCCAGTACTTC
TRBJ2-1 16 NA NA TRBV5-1 CASSLGAGQFYNEQFF TGCGCCAGCAGCTTAGGTGCGGGCCAATTCTACAATGAGCAGTTCTTC
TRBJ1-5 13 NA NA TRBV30 CAWATGGNQPQHF TGTGCCTGGGCCACCGGAGGCAATCAGCCCCAGCATTTT
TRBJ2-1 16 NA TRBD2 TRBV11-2 CASSFSLAGGRNEQFF TGTGCCAGCAGCTTTTCCCTAGCGGGAGGGCGCAATGAGCAGTTCTTC
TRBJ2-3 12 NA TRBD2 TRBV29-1 CSVEHSGRTQYF TGCAGCGTTGAACATAGCGGGAGAACGCAGTATTTT
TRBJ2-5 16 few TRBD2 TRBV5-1 CASSLGLAGGRETQYF TGCGCCAGCAGCTTGGGACTAGCGGGAGGACGAGAGACCCAGTACTTC
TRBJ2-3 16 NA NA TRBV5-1 CASSLARAEPTDTQYF TGCGCCAGCAGCTTGGCCCGAGCGGAACCCACAGATACGCAGTATTTT
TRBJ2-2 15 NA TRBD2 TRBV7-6 CASSSTSGSGGELFF TGTGCCAGCAGCTCGACTAGCGGGAGCGGCGGGGAGCTGTTTTTT
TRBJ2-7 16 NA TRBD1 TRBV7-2 CASSLGPGTGSHEQYF TGTGCCAGCAGCTTAGGGCCGGGGACAGGGTCCCACGAGCAGTACTTC
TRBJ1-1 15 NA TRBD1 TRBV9 CASSPELQGGTEAFF TGTGCCAGCAGCCCTGAACTTCAGGGGGGAACTGAAGCTTTCTTT
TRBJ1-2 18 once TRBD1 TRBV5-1 CASSLGTGSTTYSYGYTF TGCGCCAGCAGCTTGGGGACAGGGAGTACCACGTATAGCTATGGCTACACCTTC
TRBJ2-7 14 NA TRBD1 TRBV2 CASIVRDSSYEQYF TGTGCCAGCATCGTCAGGGACAGTTCCTACGAGCAGTACTTC
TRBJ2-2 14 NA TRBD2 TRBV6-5 CASYAGEVSGELFF TGTGCCAGCTATGCGGGAGAAGTCAGCGGGGAGCTGTTTTTT
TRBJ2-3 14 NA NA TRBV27 CASSLSAGTDTQYF TGTGCCAGCAGTTTATCAGCGGGCACAGATACGCAGTATTTT
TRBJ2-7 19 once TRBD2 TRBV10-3 CAISPGGASGRALVYEQYF TGTGCCATCAGTCCCGGGGGGGCTAGCGGGAGGGCCCTGGTGTACGAGCAGTACTTC
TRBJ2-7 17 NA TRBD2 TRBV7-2 CASSPGVSAGGPGEQYF TGTGCCAGCAGCCCGGGAGTATCGGCGGGAGGGCCGGGGGAGCAGTACTTC
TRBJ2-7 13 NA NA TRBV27 CASKRQEAYEQYF TGTGCCAGCAAAAGACAGGAGGCCTACGAGCAGTACTTC
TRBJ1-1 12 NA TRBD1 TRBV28 CASSYPDRGAFF TGTGCCAGCAGTTACCCCGACAGGGGCGCTTTCTTT
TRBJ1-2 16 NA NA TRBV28 CASLSLGTPVNYGYTF TGTGCCAGCCTGAGCCTTGGGACACCAGTAAACTATGGCTACACCTTC
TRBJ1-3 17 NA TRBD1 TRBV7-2 CASSLDPGGFAGNTIYF TGTGCCAGCAGCTTAGACCCAGGGGGTTTTGCTGGAAACACCATATATTTT
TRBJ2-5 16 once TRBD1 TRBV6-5 CASSYSGGTGQETQYF TGTGCCAGCAGTTACTCGGGGGGGACAGGGCAAGAGACCCAGTACTTC
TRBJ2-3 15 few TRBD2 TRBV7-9 CASSLGAGGSDTQYF TGTGCCAGCAGCTTAGGAGCGGGAGGGTCAGATACGCAGTATTTT
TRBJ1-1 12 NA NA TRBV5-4 CASSLADTEAFF TGTGCCAGCAGCTTGGCGGACACTGAAGCTTTCTTT
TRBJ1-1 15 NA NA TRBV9 CASSGREGVNTEAFF TGTGCCAGCAGCGGAAGGGAGGGCGTGAACACTGAAGCTTTCTTT
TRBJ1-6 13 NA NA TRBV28 CAIGGPPNSPLHF TGTGCCATTGGAGGGCCACCAAATTCACCCCTCCACTTT
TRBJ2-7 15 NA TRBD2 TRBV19 CASSMGTSGSYEQYF TGTGCCAGTAGTATGGGGACTAGCGGGAGCTACGAGCAGTACTTC
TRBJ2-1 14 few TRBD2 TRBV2 CASSVWGTSYEQFF TGTGCCAGCAGTGTCTGGGGGACTAGTTATGAGCAGTTCTTC
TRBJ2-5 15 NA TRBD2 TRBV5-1 CASSPGTSGQETQYF TGCGCCAGCAGTCCCGGGACTAGCGGCCAAGAGACCCAGTACTTC